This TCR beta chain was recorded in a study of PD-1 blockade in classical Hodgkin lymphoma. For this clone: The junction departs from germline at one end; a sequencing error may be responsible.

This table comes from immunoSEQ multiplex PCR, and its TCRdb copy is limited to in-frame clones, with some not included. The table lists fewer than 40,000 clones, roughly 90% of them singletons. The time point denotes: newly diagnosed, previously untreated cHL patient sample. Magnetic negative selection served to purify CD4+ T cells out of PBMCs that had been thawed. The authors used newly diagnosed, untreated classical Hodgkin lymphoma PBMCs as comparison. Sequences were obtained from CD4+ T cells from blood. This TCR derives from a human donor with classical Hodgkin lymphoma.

The CDR3 region is CASREDRVQETQYF. CDR3 coding DNA: TGTGCCAGCAGAGAAGACAGGGTCCAAGAGACCCAGTACTTC. The chain links TRBV6-1 to TRBJ2-5; 7 nucleotides align to TRBD1. Looked up from germline, CDR1 is MNHNS and CDR2 is SASEGT. This CDR3 comprises 14 residues.